Below, 16 T cell receptor beta chains from the same sample are listed, as sequenced in a study of blood T cell repertoires in COVID-19. TCRdb's copy holds only in-frame clones and misses some; the assay was immunoSEQ multiplex PCR. The table has just over 150,000 clones, approximately 87% seen once. The source material was PBMCs or T cells enriched from blood (not recorded which). All receptors derive from a woman aged 45-65 years who had recovered from COVID-19.

The rearrangement joins TRBV7-3 to TRBJ1-1; D call uncertain. CDR1 and CDR2 from the germline V gene are SGHTA and FQGTGA. Trimming stripped 5 bases from V and 2 bases from J, with 9 bases between. CDR3 length: 13 residues. Here the CDR3 reads CASSGGANTEAFF. CDR3 DNA: TGTGCCAGCAGCGGCGGAGCTAACACTGAAGCTTTCTTT.

This clone has just a few counts. J is TRBJ2-7 and V is TRBV2; 11 nucleotides match TRBD1. The CDR3 loop spans 14 amino acids. V lost 6 bases and J lost 6; bases outside the gene matches: 7. CDR1 SNHLY and CDR2 FYNNEI come from the germline V gene. CDR3 nucleotide sequence: TGTGCCAGCAGAGATACGGGACAGGGGGGCGAGCAGTACTTC. Its translation is CASRDTGQGGEQYF.

The chain carries TRBV7-9 and TRBJ1-2; possible D gene TRBD1, 5 bases. The CDR3 covers 12 residues. Germline-derived CDR1 and CDR2 are SEHNR and FQNEAQ (reference sequence). Trimming took 0 bases from V and 7 from J, leaving 6 bases between them. The CDR3 nucleotides are TGTGCCAGCAGCTTAGCAGGGGCTGGCTACACCTTC. Its translation is CASSLAGAGYTF.

This rearrangement joins TRBV6-6 to TRBJ1-2, with a weak D call TRBD1 (6 bases). Germline CDR1 MNHNY, CDR2 SVGAGI (reference sequence). This CDR3 contains 15 residues. Deletions cut 6 bases from V and 8 bases from J, with 22 bases between. Here the CDR3 DNA reads TGTGCCAGCAGGGAATCGACAGGATTCTATGGCGGCTACACCTTC. Protein sequence: CASRESTGFYGGYTF.

J is TRBJ2-7 and V is TRBV2, with 8 bases aligning to TRBD2. Germline V CDR1 and CDR2: SNHLY, FYNNEI. V trimming: 10 bases; J trimming: 5 bases; junction bases outside the gene matches: 10. The CDR3 contains 13 residues. Written as DNA, the CDR3 is TGTGCCACCTTCGGGGGGGCTAAGAACGAGCAGTACTTC. Its protein product is CATFGGAKNEQYF.

The chain uses TRBV4-3 and TRBJ1-4, with D possibly matching TRBD1 (5 bases). Per the germline V gene, CDR1 is LGHNA and CDR2 is YSLEER. The V end was cut by 3 bases, the J end by 0 bases, with 17 bases between. CDR3 size: 18 residues. CDR3 amino acids: CASSHQRAGGATNEKLFF. CDR3 coding DNA: TGCGCCAGCAGCCATCAAAGGGCGGGAGGGGCAACTAATGAAAAACTGTTTTTT.

V usage is TRBV6-5 and J usage is TRBJ2-7; possibly TRBD1 for D (6 bases). Germline V lookup: CDR1 MNHEY, CDR2 SVGAGI. With 6 bases removed from V and 1 base from J, the gap between germline ends came to 16 bases. This CDR3 is 15 amino acids long. For the CDR3, the DNA is TGTGCCAGCAGATACCCGACAGGATGGTCCTACGAGCAGTACTTC. Its protein is CASRYPTGWSYEQYF.

This clone was seen a handful of times. This CDR3 reads CASSLGGTGVIKGNEQFF. The CDR3 DNA reads as TGTGCCAGCAGCTTGGGTGGGACAGGGGTAATAAAAGGCAATGAGCAGTTCTTC. The V and J genes are TRBV5-4 and TRBJ2-1; 10 nucleotides match TRBD1. The germline V gene encodes CDR1 SGHNT and CDR2 YYREEE (reference sequence). V dropped 0 bases and J dropped 6; count of bases not matched to a gene: 12. CDR3 length: 18 residues.

Worth noting for this clone: This CDR3 is also generated by other DNA sequences in the sample. The V gene is TRBV5-1, the J gene TRBJ2-5, with 8 bases that match TRBD2. Per the germline V gene, CDR1 is SGHRS and CDR2 is YFSETQ. The CDR3 is made up of 14 amino acids. V shed 0 bases and J 5 bases; nucleotides not matched to a gene: 3. The CDR3 DNA reads TGCGCCAGCAGCTTGGTTGGCGGGGGGGAGACCCAGTACTTC. Protein: CASSLVGGGETQYF.

The V gene is TRBV6-2 or TRBV6-3, the J gene TRBJ1-1; 8 bases line up with TRBD1. CDR1 is MNHEY and CDR2 is SVGEGT in the germline V gene. This CDR3 contains 16 residues. The V gene end was trimmed by 2 bases and the J gene end by 1 base; junction bases not matched to a gene: 6. The CDR3 DNA reads TGTGCCAGCAGTTACCCTAGGACAGGGAAGAACACTGAAGCTTTCTTT. It encodes CASSYPRTGKNTEAFF.

The gene calls are TRBV2 and TRBJ1-3; D is possibly TRBD1 (5 bases). Per germline, CDR1 SNHLY and CDR2 FYNNEI. The CDR3 is made up of 15 amino acids. The V end was cut by 6 bases, the J end by 2 bases, with 14 bases between. Here the CDR3 reads CASSEFQGTGNTIYF. DNA of the CDR3: TGTGCCAGCAGCGAATTTCAGGGAACTGGAAACACCATATATTTT.

In its sample, this clone is large. The chain employs TRBV21-1 and TRBJ2-7; the table's D call, TRBD1, has no DNA check behind it. TRBV21-1 is listed as a pseudogene. This CDR3 spans 15 amino acids. CDR3 protein: CASSKHPVRGHEQYF. CDR3 DNA: TGTGCCAGCAGCAAACACCCTGTGAGGGGGCACGAGCAGTACTTC.

The chain couples TRBV4-2 to TRBJ1-5; tentative D call: TRBD1 (5 bases). This CDR3 is built from 15 residues. Germline V gene sequence: CDR1 LGHNA, CDR2 YNFKEQ. V was trimmed by 1 base and J by 0 bases, leaving 7 bases between them. CDR3 nucleotide sequence: TGTGCCAGCAGCCAAGGACAGAATAGCAATCAGCCCCAGCATTTT. Its protein product is CASSQGQNSNQPQHF.

V is TRBV5-3 and J is TRBJ2-4, with D maybe TRBD1 (5 bases). Being an ORF, TRBV5-3 has a function that is uncertain. The ends were cut back, 1 base at V and 0 bases at J, with 11 bases in the middle. The CDR3 consists of 16 residues. CDR3 sequence: CARSLNGHQAKNIQYF. In DNA, the CDR3 is TGTGCCAGAAGCTTGAATGGACACCAAGCCAAAAACATTCAGTACTTC.

The sample holds one count of this clone. The chain recombines TRBV2 with TRBJ1-4; TRBD1 agrees at 11 bases. With V trimmed by 0 bases and J by 8 bases, 5 bases remained unmatched. The CDR3 is made up of 16 amino acids. Germline CDR1 reads SNHLY; CDR2 reads FYNNEI. As DNA, the CDR3 is TGTGCCAGCAGTGAAGCGCGGACAGGGGGCAGGGAAAAACTGTTTTTT. This codes for CASSEARTGGREKLFF.

Only a few counts were recorded for this clone. The rearrangement links TRBV4-2 to TRBJ2-1; D uncertain. Germline V gene data show CDR1 as LGHNA and CDR2 as YNFKEQ. Trimming took off 2 bases at V and 6 bases at J, with 17 bases between the two ends. This CDR3 has 16 amino acids. The CDR3 loop reads CASSQLLGRLSNEQFF. In nucleotides, the CDR3 is TGTGCCAGCAGCCAACTCCTAGGTCGCCTGTCCAATGAGCAGTTCTTC.